This T cell receptor (beta chain) was identified during a study of shared clonotypes between healthy human individuals. Study-wide context: Three CD4 naive, three CD4 memory, two CD8 naive and one CD8 memory plate were used per donor. Study-level results: Naive CD4 clonotype sharing across a few donors was 4% to 5%.

Trimming removed 6 bases from V and 0 bases from J, with 6 bases in between. Germline CDR1 reads MNHEY; CDR2 reads SVGAGI. The length of the CDR3 is 13 residues. For this clone: Antigen: not known.

When replicate PCRs were run on sorted subsets, they used 200 ng DNA, 30,000 to 35,000 T cell genomes. Data came from immunoSEQ multiplex PCR; TCRdb stores just in-frame clones and leaves some out. The sample contains about 1 million clones, approximately 68% of which appear only once. The study drew its donors from healthy HIV-negative adults without recent acute infections or vaccinations. Material for sequencing was memory CD4+ T cells sorted from blood. Documented subset: CD45RA-negative fraction. The receptor was derived from a man between 18 and 29 years old in good health. The chain uses TRBV6-5 and TRBJ2-4; D gene unclear. The CDR3: CASRAGAKNIQYF. Here the CDR3 DNA reads TGTGCCAGCAGAGCAGGAGCCAAAAACATTCAGTACTTC.